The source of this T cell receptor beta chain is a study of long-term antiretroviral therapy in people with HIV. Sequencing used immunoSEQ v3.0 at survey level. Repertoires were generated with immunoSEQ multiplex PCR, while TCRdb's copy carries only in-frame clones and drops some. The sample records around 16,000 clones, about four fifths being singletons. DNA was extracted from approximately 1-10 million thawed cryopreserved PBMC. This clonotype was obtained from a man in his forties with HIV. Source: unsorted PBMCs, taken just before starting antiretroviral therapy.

The CDR3 DNA sequence: TGTGCCAGCAGTGAAATCGGGTTGGGGACAGGGTTGGCCGATACGCAGTATTTT. It translates to CASSEIGLGTGLADTQYF. The chain uses TRBV6-4 and TRBJ2-3; 9 bases match TRBD1. V shed 3 bases and J 6 bases; nucleotides not matched to a gene: 16. CDR3 length: 18 residues. Germline loops: CDR1 MRHNA, CDR2 SNTAGT.